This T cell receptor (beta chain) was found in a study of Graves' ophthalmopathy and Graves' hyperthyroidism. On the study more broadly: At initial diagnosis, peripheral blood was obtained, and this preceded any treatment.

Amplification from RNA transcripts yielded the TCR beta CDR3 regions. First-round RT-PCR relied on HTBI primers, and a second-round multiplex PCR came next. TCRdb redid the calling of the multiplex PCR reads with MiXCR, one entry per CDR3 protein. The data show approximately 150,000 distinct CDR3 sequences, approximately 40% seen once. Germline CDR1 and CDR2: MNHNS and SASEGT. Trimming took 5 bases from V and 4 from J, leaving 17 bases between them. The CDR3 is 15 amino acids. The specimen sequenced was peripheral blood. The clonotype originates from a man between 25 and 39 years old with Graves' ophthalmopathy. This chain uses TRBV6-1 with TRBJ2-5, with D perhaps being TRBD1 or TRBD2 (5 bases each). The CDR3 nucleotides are TGTGCCAGCAGTCGGGACCCACCCCTAGCAGAGACCCAGTACTTC. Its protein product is CASSRDPPLAETQYF.